The next 19 T cell receptor beta chains were all read from a single sample in a study of shared clonotypes between healthy human individuals. Profiling relied on immunoSEQ multiplex PCR, and the TCRdb table lists in-frame clones only, not all of them. This table holds some 500,000 clones, approximately 95% found once. The sequencing input was naive CD4+ T cells sorted from blood. The subset is: CD45RA+ positively selected. These receptors all come from a woman aged 25 to 39 in good health.

The genes are TRBV19 and TRBJ2-5; 11 bases align to TRBD2. Gene TRBJ2-7 matches the end of the DNA better, so the J call may be wrong. The germline V gene has CDR1 LNHDA and CDR2 SQIVND (reference sequence). The CDR3 loop spans 14 amino acids. CDR3 sequence reads: CASSILAGGYEQYF. DNA for the CDR3: TGTGCCAGTAGTATACTAGCGGGAGGTTACGAGCAGTACTTC.

This clone was found once. The CDR3 DNA follows: TGTGCCAGCAGTGAATTGGGCGGGAGAACCGACAATGAGCAGTTCTTC. Its protein is CASSELGGRTDNEQFF. The gene calls are TRBV25-1 and TRBJ2-1; 7 bases line up with TRBD2. The CDR3 is made up of 16 amino acids. Germline assignment: CDR1 MGHDK and CDR2 SYGVNS. The V segment lost 1 base and the J segment 5 bases; nucleotides outside the gene matches: 8.

The chain joins TRBV21-1 to TRBJ2-7; TRBD1 was called by the table and not checked on the DNA. TRBV21-1 is listed as a pseudogene. This CDR3 is built from 14 residues. CDR3 nucleotides: TGTGCCAGCAGCCCCGGGACAGGGGTTGGCGAGCAGTACTTC. Protein: CASSPGTGVGEQYF.

Points on this clone: The identical CDR3 is also encoded by other nucleotide sequences in the sample. This chain connects TRBV6-6 to TRBJ1-3; no clear D gene. The CDR3 spans 14 residues. V was clipped by 3 bases and J by 0 bases, with 6 bases between them. Germline lookup yields CDR1 MNHNY and CDR2 SVGAGI (reference sequence). CDR3 DNA: TGTGCCAGCAGTTATTCGGACTCTGGAAACACCATATATTTT. The encoded protein is CASSYSDSGNTIYF.

The chain links TRBV7-2 to TRBJ1-2; 7 nucleotides align to TRBD1. The CDR3 consists of 14 residues. The trim removed 4 bases at V and 4 bases at J, leaving 6 bases unmatched. CDR1 is SGHTA and CDR2 is FQGNSA in the germline V gene. CDR3 DNA sequence: TGTGCCAGCAGCTCACCTGGGACAGTCTATGGCTACACCTTC. Residues: CASSSPGTVYGYTF.

This chain joins TRBV7-6 and TRBJ1-2, with a tentative D call TRBD1 (6 bases). Per the germline V gene, CDR1 is SGHVS and CDR2 is FNYEAQ. The V gene lost 5 bases and the J gene lost 2 bases, with 15 bases spanning the gap. CDR3 length: 15 amino acids. The CDR3 bases are TGTGCCAGCAGCACAGGGACAAACCAAAACTATGGCTACACCTTC. Its translation: CASSTGTNQNYGYTF.

This rearrangement joins TRBV4-2 to TRBJ1-5; D ambiguous. Trimming removed 1 base at V and 6 bases at J, with 13 bases between. Germline V gene lookup returns CDR1 LGHNA and CDR2 YNFKEQ. This CDR3 is built from 15 residues. CDR3 sequence reads: CASSQVPPEGQPQHF. The CDR3 DNA reads as TGTGCCAGCAGCCAAGTCCCCCCGGAAGGTCAGCCCCAGCATTTT.

The gene calls are TRBV6-6 and TRBJ1-1, with 11 bases that match TRBD1. The CDR3 covers 15 residues. V trimming: 2 bases; J trimming: 4 bases; junction bases outside the gene matches: 3. Germline assignment: CDR1 MNHNY and CDR2 SVGAGI (reference sequence). The chain's CDR3 is CASSYGTGGITEAFF. CDR3 bases: TGTGCCAGCAGTTACGGGACAGGGGGGATCACTGAAGCTTTCTTT.

The genes are TRBV9 and TRBJ2-1, with 11 bases fitting TRBD2. CDR3 length: 16 residues. Germline CDR1 is SGDLS and CDR2 is YYNGEE. Trimming at V came to 2 bases and at J to 4 bases, leaving 5 bases not matched to a gene. The CDR3 nucleotides read TGTGCCAGCAGCGTGACTAGCGGGGCTTCTTACAATGAGCAGTTCTTC. It encodes CASSVTSGASYNEQFF.

This clone was seen only once. The chain uses TRBV28 and TRBJ2-4, with D perhaps matching TRBD1 (6 bases). The CDR3 runs to 17 residues. Per the germline V gene, CDR1 is MDHEN and CDR2 is SYDVKM. Trimming took 6 bases from V and 5 from J, leaving 23 bases between them. DNA of the CDR3: TGTGCCAGCAGCCCGTCCCGGGACACCCAGGGGCAAAACATTCAGTACTTC. Amino acids: CASSPSRDTQGQNIQYF. Filled out from reference TRBV28 and TRBJ2-4, the complete variable domain reads DVKVTQSSRYLVKRTGEKVFLECVQDMDHENMFWYRQDPGLGLRLIYFSYDVKMKEKGDIPEGYSVSREKKERFSLILESASTNQTSMYLCASSPSRDTQGQNIQYFGAGTRLSVL.

The chain combines TRBV7-7 with TRBJ2-1; 7 positions match TRBD2. Unmatched junction bases numbered 4, after V lost 5 bases and J lost 6 bases. Germline assignment: CDR1 SSHAT and CDR2 FNYEAQ (reference sequence). There are 13 residues in the CDR3. The CDR3 sequence: CASSIASGNEQFF. As DNA, the CDR3 is TGTGCCAGCAGCATTGCTAGCGGCAATGAGCAGTTCTTC.

This chain uses TRBV6-1 with TRBJ2-3; 13 bases are shared with TRBD2. Germline loops: CDR1 MNHNS, CDR2 SASEGT. The CDR3 runs 14 residues. J lost 5 bases, V lost 10 bases, and 6 bases had no gene match. The CDR3 loop is CATMTSGRQDTQYF. CDR3 coding DNA: TGTGCCACCATGACTAGCGGGAGGCAAGATACGCAGTATTTT.

This clone has a count of ten or more. The chain recombines TRBV7-9 with TRBJ1-3; 7 positions match TRBD1. The J segment lost 0 bases and the V segment lost 5 bases, leaving 7 bases of the junction unmatched. The CDR3 sequence is 16 residues long. In germline, CDR1 is SEHNR, CDR2 FQNEAQ (reference sequence). CDR3 coding DNA: TGTGCCAGCAGCGCTAGCTGGACAGGCTCTGGAAACACCATATATTTT. Protein product: CASSASWTGSGNTIYF.

Only one count was recorded for this clone. The J gene is TRBJ2-3, the V gene TRBV29-1; 9 bases are shared with TRBD2. CDR3 length: 14 residues. Germline V gene data show CDR1 as SQVTM and CDR2 as ANQGSEA. J gave up 10 bases and V 3 bases, and 11 bases lay outside the gene matches. The CDR3 here is CSVEAGGPRNAQYF. CDR3 DNA: TGCAGCGTTGAGGCGGGAGGGCCCCGTAACGCGCAGTATTTT.

The V call is TRBV10-1, the J call TRBJ2-1; 7 nucleotides match TRBD1. The V gene end was trimmed by 3 bases and the J gene end by 7 bases; junction bases not matched to a gene: 6. The CDR3 has 14 amino acids. CDR1 is WNHNN, CDR2 SYGVQD, per germline (reference sequence). CDR3 protein: CASSDGAGGNEQFF. The DNA of the CDR3 is TGCGCCAGCAGTGATGGGGCAGGGGGTAATGAGCAGTTCTTC.

The chain is built from TRBV28 and TRBJ1-1; weak D call: TRBD1 (6 bases). CDR1 is MDHEN and CDR2 is SYDVKM in the germline V gene. This CDR3 is built from 13 residues. The ends were cut back, 4 bases at V and 6 bases at J, with 12 bases in the middle. CDR3 nucleotides: TGTGCCAGCAGTTCTCAGGGGACCGCTGAAGCTTTCTTT. Its translation: CASSSQGTAEAFF. The full variable domain, rest sourced from reference TRBV28 and TRBJ1-1, is DVKVTQSSRYLVKRTGEKVFLECVQDMDHENMFWYRQDPGLGLRLIYFSYDVKMKEKGDIPEGYSVSREKKERFSLILESASTNQTSMYLCASSSQGTAEAFFGQGTRLTVV.

The chain combines TRBV6-5 with TRBJ2-1, with D possibly matching TRBD2 (8 bases). Deletions cut 7 bases from V and 9 bases from J, with 22 bases between. CDR3 size: 15 residues. The germline V gene encodes CDR1 MNHEY and CDR2 SVGAGI. CDR3 protein: CASMPTGAAGGEQFF. For the CDR3, the DNA is TGTGCCAGCATGCCTACAGGGGCCGCGGGGGGTGAGCAGTTCTTC.

Comments on this clone: Germline and junction disagree at one end, which may indicate a read error. This rearrangement joins TRBV7-8 to TRBJ2-5, with 9 bases aligning to TRBD2. The DNA end is more similar to TRBJ2-7, so the J call may be wrong. Germline loops: CDR1 SGHVS, CDR2 FQNEAQ. The CDR3 contains 14 residues. The CDR3 DNA reads TGTGCCAGCAGCCTAGCTAGCGGGGACTACGAGCAGTACTTC. Protein sequence: CASSLASGDYEQYF.

CDR3 amino acids: CASSLLTVSGNTIYF. CDR3 DNA: TGTGCCAGCAGTTTATTGACGGTCTCTGGAAACACCATATATTTT. The chain combines TRBV28 with TRBJ1-3; D not resolved. The CDR3 loop spans 15 amino acids. Germline V lookup: CDR1 MDHEN, CDR2 SYDVKM. Trimming shortened V by 1 base and J by 0 bases, and 7 bases separated the two germline ends.